This TCR beta chain appears in the sequencing data of a study of T cells in Graves' hyperthyroidism and ophthalmopathy. General study points: Ophthalmopathy was predicted by the model a median of approximately 6 months ahead of onset. Ophthalmopathy was separated from stable hyperthyroidism by a 13 V-J model.

An absence of ophthalmopathy progression within 18 months meant stable Graves' hyperthyroidism. On this clonotype: Its antigen is not known.

RNA transcripts provided the source from which TCR beta CDR3 regions were amplified. When the TCR CDR3 underwent first-round RT-PCR, the HTBI primer set was used. One entry per CDR3 protein, called by TCRdb with MiXCR from the multiplex PCR reads. The sample carries 380,000 or so distinct CDR3 sequences, about a fifth recorded once. The sequence was obtained from a woman under 30 with Graves' hyperthyroidism. The sample consisted of blood.

Here the CDR3 reads CSATRDRGHGYTF. The CDR3 DNA reads TGCAGTGCAACCAGAGACAGGGGACATGGCTACACCTTC. The V and J genes are TRBV20-1 and TRBJ1-2; 8 nucleotides match TRBD1. With 6 bases clipped from V and 6 bases from J, the junction kept 9 bases outside the gene matches. CDR1 and CDR2 (germline): DFQATT, SNEGSKA (reference sequence). The CDR3 contains 13 residues.